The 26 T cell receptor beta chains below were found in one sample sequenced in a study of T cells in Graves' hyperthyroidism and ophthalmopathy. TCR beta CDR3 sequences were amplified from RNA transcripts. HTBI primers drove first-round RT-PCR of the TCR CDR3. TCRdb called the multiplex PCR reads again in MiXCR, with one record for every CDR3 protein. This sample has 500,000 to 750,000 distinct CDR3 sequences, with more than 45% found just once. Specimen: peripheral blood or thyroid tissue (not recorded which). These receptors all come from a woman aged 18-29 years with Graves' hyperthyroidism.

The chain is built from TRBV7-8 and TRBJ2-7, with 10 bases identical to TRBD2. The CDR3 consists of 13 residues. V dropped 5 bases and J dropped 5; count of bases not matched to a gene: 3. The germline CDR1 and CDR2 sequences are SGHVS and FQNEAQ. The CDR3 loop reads CASSTLAGHEQYF. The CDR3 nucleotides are TGTGCCAGCAGCACACTAGCGGGACACGAGCAGTACTTC.

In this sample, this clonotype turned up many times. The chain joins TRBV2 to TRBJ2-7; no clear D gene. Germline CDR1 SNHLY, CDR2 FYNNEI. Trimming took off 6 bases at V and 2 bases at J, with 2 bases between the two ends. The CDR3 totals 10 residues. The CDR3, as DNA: TGTGCCAGCAGAGCCTACGAGCAGTACTTC. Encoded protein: CASRAYEQYF.

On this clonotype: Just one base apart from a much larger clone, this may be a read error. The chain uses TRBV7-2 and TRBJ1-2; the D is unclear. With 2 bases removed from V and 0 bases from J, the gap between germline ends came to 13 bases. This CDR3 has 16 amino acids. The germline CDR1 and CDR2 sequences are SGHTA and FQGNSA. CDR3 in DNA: TGTGCCAGCAGCTTACTAGGACGGAAAGCTAACTATGGCTACACCTTC. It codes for CASSLLGRKANYGYTF.

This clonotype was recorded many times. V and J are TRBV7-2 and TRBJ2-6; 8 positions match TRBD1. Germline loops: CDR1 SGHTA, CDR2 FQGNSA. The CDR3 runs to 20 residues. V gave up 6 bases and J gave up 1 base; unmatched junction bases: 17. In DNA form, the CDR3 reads TGTGCCAGCAGAAAGCCGGGACAGGCACCCAACAGGTCTGGGGCCAACGTCCTGACTTTC. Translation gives CASRKPGQAPNRSGANVLTF.

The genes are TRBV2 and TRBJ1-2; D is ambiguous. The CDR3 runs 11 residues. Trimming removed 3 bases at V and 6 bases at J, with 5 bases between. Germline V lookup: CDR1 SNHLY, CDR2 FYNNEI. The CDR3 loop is CASSEVDGYTF. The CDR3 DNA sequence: TGTGCCAGCAGTGAGGTAGATGGCTACACCTTC. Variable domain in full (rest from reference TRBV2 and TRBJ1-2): EPEVTQTPSHQVTQMGQEVILRCVPISNHLYFYWYRQILGQKVEFLVSFYNNEISEKSEIFDDQFSVERPDGSNFTLKIRSTKLEDSAMYFCASSEVDGYTFGSGTRLTVV.

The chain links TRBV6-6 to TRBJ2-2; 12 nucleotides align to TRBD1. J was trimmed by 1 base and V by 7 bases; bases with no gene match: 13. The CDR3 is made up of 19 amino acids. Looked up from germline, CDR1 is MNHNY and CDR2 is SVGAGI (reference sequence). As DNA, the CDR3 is TGTGCCAGCACCAGTCCCGGGACAGGGGGCAAACTGAACACCGGGGAGCTGTTTTTT. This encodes CASTSPGTGGKLNTGELFF.

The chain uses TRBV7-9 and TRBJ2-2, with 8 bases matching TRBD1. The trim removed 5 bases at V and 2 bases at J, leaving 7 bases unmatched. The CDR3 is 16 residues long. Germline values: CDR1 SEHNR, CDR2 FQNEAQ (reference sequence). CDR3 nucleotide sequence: TGTGCCAGCAGCCACACGGACAGGGCAAACACCGGGGAGCTGTTTTTT. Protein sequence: CASSHTDRANTGELFF. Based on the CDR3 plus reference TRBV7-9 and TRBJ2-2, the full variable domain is DTGVSQNPRHKITKRGQNVTFRCDPISEHNRLYWYRQTLGQGPEFLTYFQNEAQLEKSRLLSDRFSAERPKGSFSTLEIQRTEQGDSAMYLCASSHTDRANTGELFFGEGSRLTVL.

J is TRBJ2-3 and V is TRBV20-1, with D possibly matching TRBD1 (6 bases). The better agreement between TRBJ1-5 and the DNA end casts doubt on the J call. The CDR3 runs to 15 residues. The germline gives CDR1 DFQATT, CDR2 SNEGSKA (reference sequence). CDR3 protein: CSAPPPSGRTDTQHF. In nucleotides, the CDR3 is TGCAGTGCCCCCCCGCCTAGCGGGAGGACAGATACGCAGCATTTT.

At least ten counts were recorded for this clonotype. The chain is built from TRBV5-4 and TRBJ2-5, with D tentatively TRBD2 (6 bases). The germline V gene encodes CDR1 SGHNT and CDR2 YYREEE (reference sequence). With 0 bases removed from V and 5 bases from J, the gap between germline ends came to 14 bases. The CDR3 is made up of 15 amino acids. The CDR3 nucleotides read TGTGCCAGCAGCTTGGTCCCGGGAGCGGTGGAGACCCAGTACTTC. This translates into CASSLVPGAVETQYF.

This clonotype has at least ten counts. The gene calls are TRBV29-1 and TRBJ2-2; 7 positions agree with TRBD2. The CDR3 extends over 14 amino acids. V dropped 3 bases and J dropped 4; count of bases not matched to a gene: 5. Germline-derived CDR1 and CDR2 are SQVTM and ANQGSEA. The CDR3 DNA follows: TGCAGCGTTGACTGGGGGGGAATCACCGGGGAGCTGTTTTTT. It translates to CSVDWGGITGELFF.

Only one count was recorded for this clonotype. The CDR3 coding sequence is TGTGCCAGCCAGTTCGAACAGGGGAACTATGGCTACACCTTC. Its translation is CASQFEQGNYGYTF. This rearrangement joins TRBV2 to TRBJ1-2, with 7 bases matching TRBD1. The CDR3 extends over 14 amino acids. The trim removed 8 bases at V and 2 bases at J, leaving 8 bases unmatched. The V gene's germline CDR1 is SNHLY and CDR2 FYNNEI. Full variable domain (missing parts from reference TRBV2 and TRBJ1-2): EPEVTQTPSHQVTQMGQEVILRCVPISNHLYFYWYRQILGQKVEFLVSFYNNEISEKSEIFDDQFSVERPDGSNFTLKIRSTKLEDSAMYFCASQFEQGNYGYTFGSGTRLTVV.

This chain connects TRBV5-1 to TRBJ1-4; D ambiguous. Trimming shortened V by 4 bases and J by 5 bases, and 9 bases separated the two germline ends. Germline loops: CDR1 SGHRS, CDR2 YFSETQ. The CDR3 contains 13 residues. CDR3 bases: TGCGCCAGCAGCCCCATCGGAAATGAAAAACTGTTTTTT. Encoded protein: CASSPIGNEKLFF. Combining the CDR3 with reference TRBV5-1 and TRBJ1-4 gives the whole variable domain KAGVTQTPRYLIKTRGQQVTLSCSPISGHRSVSWYQQTPGQGLQFLFEYFSETQRNKGNFPGRFSGRQFSNSRSEMNVSTLELGDSALYLCASSPIGNEKLFFGSGTQLSVL.

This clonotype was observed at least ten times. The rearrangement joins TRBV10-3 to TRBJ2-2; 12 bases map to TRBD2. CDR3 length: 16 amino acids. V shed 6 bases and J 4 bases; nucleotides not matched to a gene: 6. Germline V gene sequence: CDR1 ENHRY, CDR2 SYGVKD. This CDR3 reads CAISGTSGFRTGELFF. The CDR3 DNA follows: TGTGCCATCAGCGGGACTAGCGGGTTTCGCACCGGGGAGCTGTTTTTT.

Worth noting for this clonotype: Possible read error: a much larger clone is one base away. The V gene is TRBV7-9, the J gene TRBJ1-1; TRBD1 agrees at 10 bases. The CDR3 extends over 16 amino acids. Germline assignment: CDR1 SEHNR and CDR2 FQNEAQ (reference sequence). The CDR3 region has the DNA TGTGCCAGCACCGCGACGACCGGGACAGGGGACACTGAAGCTTCCTTT. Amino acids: CASTATTGTGDTEASF.

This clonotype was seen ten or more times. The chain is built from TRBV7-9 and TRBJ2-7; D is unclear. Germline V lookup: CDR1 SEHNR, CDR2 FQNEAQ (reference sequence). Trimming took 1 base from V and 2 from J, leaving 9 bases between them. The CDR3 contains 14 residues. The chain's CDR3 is CASSLVGTTYEQYF. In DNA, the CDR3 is TGTGCCAGCAGCTTAGTAGGTACAACCTACGAGCAGTACTTC.

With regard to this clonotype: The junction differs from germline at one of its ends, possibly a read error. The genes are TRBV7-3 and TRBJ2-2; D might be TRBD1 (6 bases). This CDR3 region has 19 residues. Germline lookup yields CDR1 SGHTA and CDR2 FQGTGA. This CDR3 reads CASSQVWGFWTANTGELFF. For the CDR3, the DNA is TGCGCCAGCAGCCAAGTGTGGGGATTTTGGACAGCGAACACCGGGGAGCTGTTTTTT.

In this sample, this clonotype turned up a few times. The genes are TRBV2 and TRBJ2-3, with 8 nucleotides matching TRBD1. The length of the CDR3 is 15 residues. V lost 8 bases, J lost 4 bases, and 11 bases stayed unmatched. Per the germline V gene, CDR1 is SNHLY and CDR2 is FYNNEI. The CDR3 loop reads CASLKTGGMSDTQYF. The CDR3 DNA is TGTGCCAGCCTAAAAACAGGGGGGATGTCAGATACGCAGTATTTT.

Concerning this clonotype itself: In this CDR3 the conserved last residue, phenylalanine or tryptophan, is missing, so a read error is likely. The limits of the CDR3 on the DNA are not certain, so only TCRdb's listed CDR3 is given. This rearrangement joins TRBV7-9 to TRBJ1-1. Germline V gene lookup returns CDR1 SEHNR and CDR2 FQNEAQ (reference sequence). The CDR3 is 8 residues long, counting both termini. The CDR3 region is CASSLDLP.

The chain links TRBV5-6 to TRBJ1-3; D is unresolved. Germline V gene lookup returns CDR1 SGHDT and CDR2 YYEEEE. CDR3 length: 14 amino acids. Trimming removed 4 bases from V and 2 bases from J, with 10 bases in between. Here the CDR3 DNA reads TGTGCCAGCAGCCGCTTGGAACCTGGAAACACCATATATTTT. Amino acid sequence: CASSRLEPGNTIYF.

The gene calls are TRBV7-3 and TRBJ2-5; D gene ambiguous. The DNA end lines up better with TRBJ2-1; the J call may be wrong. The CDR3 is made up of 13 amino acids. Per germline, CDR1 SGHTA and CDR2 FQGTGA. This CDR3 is CASSLNGDNEQFF. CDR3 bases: TGTGCCAGCAGCTTAAACGGTGACAATGAGCAGTTCTTC.

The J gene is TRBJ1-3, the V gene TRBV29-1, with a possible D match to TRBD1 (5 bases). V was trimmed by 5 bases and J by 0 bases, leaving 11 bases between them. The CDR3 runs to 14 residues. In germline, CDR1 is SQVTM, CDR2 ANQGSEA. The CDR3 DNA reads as TGCAGCGTTAGGGCAGGGTCCTCTGGAAACACCATATATTTT. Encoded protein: CSVRAGSSGNTIYF.

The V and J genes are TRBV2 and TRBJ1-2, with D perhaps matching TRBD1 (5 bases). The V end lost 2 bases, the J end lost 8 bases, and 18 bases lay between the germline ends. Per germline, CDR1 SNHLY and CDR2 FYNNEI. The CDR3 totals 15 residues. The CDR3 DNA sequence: TGTGCCAGCAGTGAACCCGGTCTAGCGGGGCTCGGCTACACCTTC. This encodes CASSEPGLAGLGYTF.

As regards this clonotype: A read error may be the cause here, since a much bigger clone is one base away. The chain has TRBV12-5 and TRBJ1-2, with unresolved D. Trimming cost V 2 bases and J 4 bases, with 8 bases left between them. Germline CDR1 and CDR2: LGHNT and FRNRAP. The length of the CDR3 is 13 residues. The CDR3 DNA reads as TGTGCTAGTGGTTTGCTGGGCGGCTATGGCTACACCTTC. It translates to CASGLLGGYGYTF.

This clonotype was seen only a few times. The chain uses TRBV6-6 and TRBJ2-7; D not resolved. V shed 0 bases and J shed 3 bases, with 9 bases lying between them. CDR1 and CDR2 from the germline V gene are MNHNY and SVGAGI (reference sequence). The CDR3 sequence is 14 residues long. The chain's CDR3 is CASSYSQIDYEQYF. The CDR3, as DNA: TGTGCCAGCAGTTACTCTCAGATAGACTACGAGCAGTACTTC.

The CDR3 reads CASSLASGNMYEQYF. The DNA for the CDR3 is TGTGCCAGCAGCTTAGCTAGCGGTAACATGTACGAGCAGTACTTC. This rearrangement joins TRBV11-1 to TRBJ2-7; possible D gene TRBD2, 6 bases. Germline CDR1 reads SGHAT; CDR2 reads FQDESV (reference sequence). V was pared by 0 bases and J by 4 bases, with 13 bases between. The CDR3 length is 15 residues.

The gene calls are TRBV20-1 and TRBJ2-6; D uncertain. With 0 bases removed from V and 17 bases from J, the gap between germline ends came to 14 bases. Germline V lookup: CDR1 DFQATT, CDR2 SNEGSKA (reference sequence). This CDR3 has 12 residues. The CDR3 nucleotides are TGCAGTGCTAGAGATCGTAGGCCCGAAATGACTTTC. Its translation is CSARDRRPEMTF.